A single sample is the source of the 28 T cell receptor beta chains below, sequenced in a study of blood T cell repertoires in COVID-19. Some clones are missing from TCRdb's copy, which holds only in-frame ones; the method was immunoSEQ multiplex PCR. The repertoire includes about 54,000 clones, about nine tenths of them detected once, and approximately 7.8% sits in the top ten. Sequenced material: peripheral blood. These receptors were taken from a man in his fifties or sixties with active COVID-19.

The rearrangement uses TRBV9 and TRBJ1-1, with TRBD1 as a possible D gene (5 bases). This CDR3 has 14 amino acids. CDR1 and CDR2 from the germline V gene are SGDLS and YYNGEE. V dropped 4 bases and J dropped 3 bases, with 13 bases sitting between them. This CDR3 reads CASSSSSGYTEAFF. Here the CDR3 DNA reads TGTGCCAGCAGCTCTTCTTCAGGGTACACTGAAGCTTTCTTT. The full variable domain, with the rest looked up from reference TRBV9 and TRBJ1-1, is DSGVTQTPKHLITATGQRVTLRCSPRSGDLSVYWYQQSLDQGLQFLIQYYNGEERAKGNILERFSAQQFPDLHSELNLSSLELGDSALYFCASSSSSGYTEAFFGQGTRLTVV.

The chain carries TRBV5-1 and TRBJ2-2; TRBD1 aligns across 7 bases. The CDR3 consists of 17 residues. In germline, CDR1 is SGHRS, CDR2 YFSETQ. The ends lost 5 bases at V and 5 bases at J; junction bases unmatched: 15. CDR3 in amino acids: CASRGKRGTEQTGELFF. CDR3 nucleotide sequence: TGCGCCAGCAGGGGAAAGAGGGGGACAGAGCAAACCGGGGAGCTGTTTTTT.

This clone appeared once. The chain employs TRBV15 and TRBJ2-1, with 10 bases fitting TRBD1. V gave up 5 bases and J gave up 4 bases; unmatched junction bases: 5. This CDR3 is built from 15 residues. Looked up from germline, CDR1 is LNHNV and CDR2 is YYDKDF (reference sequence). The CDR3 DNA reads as TGTGCCACCAGCCAAGGACAGGGGGGTTACAATGAGCAGTTCTTC. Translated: CATSQGQGGYNEQFF.

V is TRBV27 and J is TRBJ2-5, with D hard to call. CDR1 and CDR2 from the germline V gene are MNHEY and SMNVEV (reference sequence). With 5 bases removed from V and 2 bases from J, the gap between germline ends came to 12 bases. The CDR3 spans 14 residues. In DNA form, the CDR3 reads TGTGCCAGCAGTCCCCGCCAAGCTCAAGAGACCCAGTACTTC. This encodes CASSPRQAQETQYF.

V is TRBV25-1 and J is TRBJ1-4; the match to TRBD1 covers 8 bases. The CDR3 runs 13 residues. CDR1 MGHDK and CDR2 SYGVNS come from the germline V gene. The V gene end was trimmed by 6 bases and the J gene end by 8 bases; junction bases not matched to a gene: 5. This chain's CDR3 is CASRQGAREKLFF. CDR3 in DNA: TGTGCCAGCAGGCAGGGGGCGCGGGAAAAACTGTTTTTT.

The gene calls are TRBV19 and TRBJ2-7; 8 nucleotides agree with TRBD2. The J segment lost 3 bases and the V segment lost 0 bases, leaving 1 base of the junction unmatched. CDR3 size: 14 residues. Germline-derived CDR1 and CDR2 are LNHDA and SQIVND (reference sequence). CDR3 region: CASSIEAGDYEQYF. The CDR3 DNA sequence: TGTGCCAGTAGTATAGAAGCGGGAGACTACGAGCAGTACTTC.

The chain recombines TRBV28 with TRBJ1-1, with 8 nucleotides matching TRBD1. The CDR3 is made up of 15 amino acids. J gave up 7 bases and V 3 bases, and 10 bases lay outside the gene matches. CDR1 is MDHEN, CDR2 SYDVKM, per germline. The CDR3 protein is CASSFPRAGGLEAFF. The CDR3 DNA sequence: TGTGCCAGCAGTTTCCCAAGAGCAGGGGGCCTTGAAGCTTTCTTT. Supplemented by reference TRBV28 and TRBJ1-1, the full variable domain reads DVKVTQSSRYLVKRTGEKVFLECVQDMDHENMFWYRQDPGLGLRLIYFSYDVKMKEKGDIPEGYSVSREKKERFSLILESASTNQTSMYLCASSFPRAGGLEAFFGQGTRLTVV.

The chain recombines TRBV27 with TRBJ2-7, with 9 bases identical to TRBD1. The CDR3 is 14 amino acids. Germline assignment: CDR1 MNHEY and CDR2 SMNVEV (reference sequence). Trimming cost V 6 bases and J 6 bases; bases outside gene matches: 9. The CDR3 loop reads CASSEQGAGFEQYF. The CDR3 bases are TGTGCCAGCAGCGAACAGGGGGCAGGGTTCGAGCAGTACTTC.

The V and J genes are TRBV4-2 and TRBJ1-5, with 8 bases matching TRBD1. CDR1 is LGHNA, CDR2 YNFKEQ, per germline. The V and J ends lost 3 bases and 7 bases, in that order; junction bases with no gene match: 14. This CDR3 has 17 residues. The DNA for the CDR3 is TGTGCCAGCAGCCAGTCGAGAGGGGACAGGAGGACCCAGCCCCAGCATTTT. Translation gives CASSQSRGDRRTQPQHF.

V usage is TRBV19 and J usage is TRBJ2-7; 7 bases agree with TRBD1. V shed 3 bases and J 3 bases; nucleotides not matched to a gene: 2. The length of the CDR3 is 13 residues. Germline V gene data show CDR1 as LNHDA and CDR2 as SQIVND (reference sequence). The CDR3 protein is CASSMTGNYEQYF. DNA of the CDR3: TGTGCCAGTAGTATGACAGGGAACTACGAGCAGTACTTC.

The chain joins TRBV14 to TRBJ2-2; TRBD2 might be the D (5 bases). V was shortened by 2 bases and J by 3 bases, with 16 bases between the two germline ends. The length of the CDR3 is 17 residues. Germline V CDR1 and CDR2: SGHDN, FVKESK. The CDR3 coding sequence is TGTGCCAGCAGCCAACTGAGACACCTAGCCCACACCGGGGAGCTGTTTTTT. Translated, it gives CASSQLRHLAHTGELFF.

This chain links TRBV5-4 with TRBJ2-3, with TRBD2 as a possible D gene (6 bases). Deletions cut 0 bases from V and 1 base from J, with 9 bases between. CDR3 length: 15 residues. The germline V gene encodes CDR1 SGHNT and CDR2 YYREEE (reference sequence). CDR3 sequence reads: CASSLGGVRTDTQYF. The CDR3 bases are TGTGCCAGCAGCTTGGGCGGGGTCCGCACAGATACGCAGTATTTT.

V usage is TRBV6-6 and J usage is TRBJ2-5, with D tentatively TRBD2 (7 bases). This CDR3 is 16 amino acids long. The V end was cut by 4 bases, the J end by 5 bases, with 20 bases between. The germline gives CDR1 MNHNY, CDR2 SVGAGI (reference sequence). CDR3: CASSSWGGAVAETQYF. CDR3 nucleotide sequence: TGTGCCAGCAGTTCCTGGGGGGGCGCCGTTGCGGAGACCCAGTACTTC.

The CDR3 here is CASSPARGRSYNEQFF. The CDR3 bases are TGTGCCAGCAGCCCCGCCCGGGGTCGCTCCTACAATGAGCAGTTCTTC. The chain links TRBV7-8 to TRBJ2-1, with a possible D match to TRBD2 (5 bases). This CDR3 spans 16 amino acids. The V end lost 5 bases, the J end lost 0 bases, and 14 bases lay between the germline ends. The germline gives CDR1 SGHVS, CDR2 FQNEAQ.

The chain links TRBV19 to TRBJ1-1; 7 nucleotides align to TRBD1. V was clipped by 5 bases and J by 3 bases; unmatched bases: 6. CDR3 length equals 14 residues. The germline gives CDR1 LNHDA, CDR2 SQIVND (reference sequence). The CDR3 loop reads CASSLRQGHTEAFF. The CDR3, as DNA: TGTGCCAGTAGTCTCCGACAGGGACACACTGAAGCTTTCTTT.

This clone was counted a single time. CDR3 in amino acids: CASSTGQGVGQETQYF. DNA for the CDR3: TGTGCCAGTAGTACGGGACAGGGGGTAGGGCAAGAGACCCAGTACTTC. The chain uses TRBV19 and TRBJ2-5, with 11 positions matching TRBD1. Germline V gives CDR1 LNHDA, CDR2 SQIVND (reference sequence). V was clipped by 4 bases and J by 2 bases; unmatched bases: 6. The CDR3 loop spans 16 amino acids.

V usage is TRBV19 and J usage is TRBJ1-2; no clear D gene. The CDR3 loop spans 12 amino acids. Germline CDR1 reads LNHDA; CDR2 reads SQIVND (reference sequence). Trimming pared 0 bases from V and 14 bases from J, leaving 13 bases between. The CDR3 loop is CASSIEARNMTF. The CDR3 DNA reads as TGTGCCAGTAGTATAGAGGCTCGTAACATGACCTTC.

Here the CDR3 DNA reads TGTGCCAGCAGCGAGATCACTAGCGGGGGAACCTACGAGCAGTACTTC. It codes for CASSEITSGGTYEQYF. V is TRBV27 and J is TRBJ2-7, with TRBD2 identical over 11 bases. Per the germline V gene, CDR1 is MNHEY and CDR2 is SMNVEV (reference sequence). The junction had 9 bases not matched to a gene; V was cut back by 6 bases and J by 2 bases. The CDR3 has 16 amino acids.

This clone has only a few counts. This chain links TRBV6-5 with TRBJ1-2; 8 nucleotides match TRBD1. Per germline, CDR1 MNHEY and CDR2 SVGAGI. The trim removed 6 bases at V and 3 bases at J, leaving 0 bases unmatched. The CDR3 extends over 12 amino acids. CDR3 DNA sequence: TGTGCCAGCAGGGGACAGGACTATGGCTACACCTTC. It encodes CASRGQDYGYTF.

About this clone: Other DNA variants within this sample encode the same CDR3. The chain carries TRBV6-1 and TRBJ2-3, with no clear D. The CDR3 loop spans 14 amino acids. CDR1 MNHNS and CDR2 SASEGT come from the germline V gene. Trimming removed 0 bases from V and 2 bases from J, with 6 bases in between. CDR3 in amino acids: CASSEAANTDTQYF. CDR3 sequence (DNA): TGTGCCAGCAGTGAAGCAGCCAACACAGATACGCAGTATTTT.

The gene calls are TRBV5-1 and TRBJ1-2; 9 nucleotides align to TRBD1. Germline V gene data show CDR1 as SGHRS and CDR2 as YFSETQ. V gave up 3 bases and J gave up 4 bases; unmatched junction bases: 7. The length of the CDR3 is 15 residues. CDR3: CASSSWDRAPYGYTF. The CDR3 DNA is TGCGCCAGCAGCTCGTGGGACAGGGCCCCCTATGGCTACACCTTC.

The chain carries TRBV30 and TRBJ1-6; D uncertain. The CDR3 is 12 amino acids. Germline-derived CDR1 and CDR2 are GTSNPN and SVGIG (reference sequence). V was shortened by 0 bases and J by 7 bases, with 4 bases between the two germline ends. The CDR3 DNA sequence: TGTGCCTGGAGTGTACTGAATTCACCCCTCCACTTT. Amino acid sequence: CAWSVLNSPLHF.

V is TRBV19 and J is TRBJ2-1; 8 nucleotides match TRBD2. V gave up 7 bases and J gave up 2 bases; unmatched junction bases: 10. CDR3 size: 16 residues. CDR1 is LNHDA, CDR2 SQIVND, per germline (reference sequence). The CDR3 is CASTLRGGLAYNEQFF. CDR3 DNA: TGTGCCAGTACCTTGAGGGGGGGACTAGCCTACAATGAGCAGTTCTTC.

CDR3: CASSLQGVRTEAFF. In DNA form, the CDR3 reads TGTGCCAGTAGTTTGCAGGGGGTTCGGACTGAAGCTTTCTTT. The chain combines TRBV19 with TRBJ1-1; TRBD1 matches 7 bases. The CDR3 runs to 14 residues. The J segment lost 5 bases and the V segment lost 5 bases, leaving 8 bases of the junction unmatched. Germline V gene sequence: CDR1 LNHDA, CDR2 SQIVND (reference sequence).

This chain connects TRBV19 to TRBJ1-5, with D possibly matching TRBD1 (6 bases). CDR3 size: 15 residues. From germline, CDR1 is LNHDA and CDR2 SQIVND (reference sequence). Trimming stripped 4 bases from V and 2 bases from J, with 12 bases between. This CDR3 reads CASSKPEGGNQPQHF. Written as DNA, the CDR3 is TGTGCCAGTAGTAAGCCCGAGGGGGGCAATCAGCCCCAGCATTTT.

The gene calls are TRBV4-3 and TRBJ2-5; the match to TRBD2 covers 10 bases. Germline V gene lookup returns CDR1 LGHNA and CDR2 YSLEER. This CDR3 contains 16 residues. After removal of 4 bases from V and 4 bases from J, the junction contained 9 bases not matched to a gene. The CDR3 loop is CASSRDLAGAGETQYF. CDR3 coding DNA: TGCGCCAGCAGCCGGGACCTAGCGGGAGCGGGAGAGACCCAGTACTTC.

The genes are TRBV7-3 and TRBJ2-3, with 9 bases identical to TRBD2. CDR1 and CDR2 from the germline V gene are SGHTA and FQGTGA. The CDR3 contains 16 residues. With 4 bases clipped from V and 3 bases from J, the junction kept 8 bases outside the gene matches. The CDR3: CASSSASGTQTDTQYF. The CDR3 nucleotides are TGTGCCAGCAGCTCCGCTAGCGGGACTCAAACAGATACGCAGTATTTT.

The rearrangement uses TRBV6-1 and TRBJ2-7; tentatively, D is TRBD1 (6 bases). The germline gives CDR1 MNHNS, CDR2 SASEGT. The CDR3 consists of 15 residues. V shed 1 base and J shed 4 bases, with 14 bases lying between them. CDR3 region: CASSEDPGATYEQYF. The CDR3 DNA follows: TGTGCCAGCAGTGAAGATCCAGGGGCTACTTACGAGCAGTACTTC.